These 14 T cell receptor beta chains came from one sample sequenced in a study of CD8+ T cells in alopecia areata. As to treatment: oral pan-JAK inhibitor, 5-10 mg twice daily. RNA extraction was followed by reverse transcription into cDNA, which acted as the sequencing template. Measured with immunoSEQ multiplex PCR; TCRdb has only the in-frame clones, and not every one. The sample holds approximately 170,000 clones, 50% to 60% seen once. Sample: CD4+ T cells sorted from blood, taken at week 4, from a patient treated with tofacitinib. These receptors came from a human donor with alopecia areata.

On this clone: The sample has other DNA sequences that encode this CDR3 too. The chain uses TRBV7-2 and TRBJ1-5, with D perhaps TRBD1 (6 bases). V lost 5 bases to trimming and J lost 7 bases, with 18 bases between them. This CDR3 region has 15 residues. CDR1 is SGHTA and CDR2 is FQGNSA in the germline V gene. The CDR3 sequence is CASSRGGNRGQPQHF. CDR3 in DNA: TGTGCCAGCAGCAGAGGGGGAAATCGGGGGCAGCCCCAGCATTTT. Filled out from reference TRBV7-2 and TRBJ1-5, the complete variable domain reads GAGVSQSPSNKVTEKGKDVELRCDPISGHTALYWYRQSLGQGLEFLIYFQGNSAPDKSGLPSDRFSAERTGGSVSTLTIQRTQQEDSAVYLCASSRGGNRGQPQHFGDGTRLSIL.

The chain employs TRBV29-1 and TRBJ2-7; TRBD1 might be the D (6 bases). CDR3 length equals 12 residues. Trimming removed 6 bases at V and 3 bases at J, with 12 bases between. CDR1 is SQVTM, CDR2 ANQGSEA, per germline. The CDR3 DNA is TGCAGCGTGGGGGACAACCTCTACGAGCAGTACTTC. This gives the protein CSVGDNLYEQYF.

This clone was seen only a few times. V usage is TRBV5-6 and J usage is TRBJ1-2; no firm D call. Looked up from germline, CDR1 is SGHDT and CDR2 is YYEEEE. Trimming removed 3 bases at V and 5 bases at J, with 11 bases between. This CDR3 contains 13 residues. The DNA of the CDR3 is TGTGCCAGCAGCTACAACCAGGCGTATGGCTACACCTTC. This encodes CASSYNQAYGYTF.

The rearrangement uses TRBV7-9 and TRBJ2-1; no reliable D call. The germline V gene encodes CDR1 SEHNR and CDR2 FQNEAQ (reference sequence). This CDR3 has 14 residues. Trimming took off 1 base at V and 7 bases at J, with 11 bases between the two ends. CDR3 in DNA: TGTGCCAGCAGCTTAGTTGGTTCACAGAATGAGCAGTTCTTC. Protein: CASSLVGSQNEQFF.

The V call is TRBV5-1, the J call TRBJ2-1; 9 bases agree with TRBD1. Trimming removed 2 bases from V and 3 bases from J; junction bases left unmatched: 9. The CDR3 totals 17 residues. Germline CDR1 and CDR2: SGHRS and YFSETQ. The CDR3 here is CASSFGLLDRGYNEQFF. The CDR3 DNA follows: TGCGCCAGCAGCTTCGGGCTCCTGGACAGGGGCTACAATGAGCAGTTCTTC.

The chain uses TRBV5-1 and TRBJ2-3; D may be TRBD2 (6 bases). The V and J ends lost 0 bases and 0 bases respectively, with 11 bases between them. The germline V gene encodes CDR1 SGHRS and CDR2 YFSETQ. The CDR3 runs 16 residues. CDR3 sequence (DNA): TGCGCCAGCAGCTTGGCAGGCGGGACTAGCACAGATACGCAGTATTTT. This sequence encodes CASSLAGGTSTDTQYF.

V usage is TRBV30 and J usage is TRBJ2-3; a possible D gene is TRBD2 (6 bases). The germline CDR1 and CDR2 sequences are GTSNPN and SVGIG (reference sequence). Trimming cost V 3 bases and J 5 bases, with 12 bases left between them. This CDR3 contains 13 residues. This CDR3 reads CAWSITAGDTQYF. The CDR3 coding sequence is TGTGCCTGGAGCATCACAGCGGGAGATACGCAGTATTTT.

This clone turned up a few times. The J gene is TRBJ2-7, the V gene TRBV30, with D unclear. Trimming took 4 bases from V and 0 from J, leaving 7 bases between them. CDR1 GTSNPN and CDR2 SVGIG come from the germline V gene (reference sequence). There are 12 residues in the CDR3. The CDR3 DNA sequence: TGTGCCTGGATGGGCAACTCCTACGAGCAGTACTTC. Encoded protein: CAWMGNSYEQYF.

This rearrangement joins TRBV29-1 to TRBJ2-6; 7 bases agree with TRBD1. Germline trimming cut 5 bases from V and 0 bases from J; bases unmatched to any gene: 7. CDR3 size: 16 residues. Germline loops: CDR1 SQVTM, CDR2 ANQGSEA. This chain's CDR3 is CSVTNRGRSGANVLTF. The CDR3 DNA sequence: TGCAGCGTTACAAACAGGGGCCGCTCTGGGGCCAACGTCCTGACTTTC. Combining the CDR3 with reference TRBV29-1 and TRBJ2-6 gives the whole variable domain SAVISQKPSRDICQRGTSLTIQCQVDSQVTMMFWYRQQPGQSLTLIATANQGSEATYESGFVIDKFPISRPNLTFSTLTVSNMSPEDSSIYLCSVTNRGRSGANVLTFGAGSRLTVL.

This clone qualifies as medium-sized (0.01 to 0.1%). This chain uses TRBV7-2 with TRBJ2-7, with TRBD1 as a possible D gene (6 bases). Germline CDR1 reads SGHTA; CDR2 reads FQGNSA. V dropped 5 bases and J dropped 3 bases, with 14 bases sitting between them. CDR3 length: 14 amino acids. CDR3 sequence: CASSAGAPLYEQYF. The CDR3 DNA sequence: TGTGCCAGCAGCGCAGGGGCCCCCCTCTACGAGCAGTACTTC. The full variable domain, rest sourced from reference TRBV7-2 and TRBJ2-7, is GAGVSQSPSNKVTEKGKDVELRCDPISGHTALYWYRQSLGQGLEFLIYFQGNSAPDKSGLPSDRFSAERTGGSVSTLTIQRTQQEDSAVYLCASSAGAPLYEQYFGPGTRLTVT.

This clone was seen only a few times. The rearrangement links TRBV11-3 to TRBJ2-1, with a weak D call TRBD2 (5 bases). Germline loops: CDR1 SGHNT, CDR2 YENEEA. This CDR3 comprises 15 residues. V was clipped by 0 bases and J by 7 bases, with 13 bases between them. CDR3 region: CASSLEAGRGNEQFF. The CDR3 DNA follows: TGTGCCAGCAGCTTAGAGGCAGGTCGCGGGAATGAGCAGTTCTTC.

The chain employs TRBV29-1 and TRBJ2-1, with D perhaps assigned TRBD1 or TRBD2 (5 bases each). This CDR3 comprises 12 residues. From germline, CDR1 is SQVTM and CDR2 ANQGSEA. Trimming left V 7 bases short and J 8 bases short, with 15 bases between. CDR3 DNA: TGCAGCGGGGGACGGGGAATCGATGAGCAGTTCTTC. This translates into CSGGRGIDEQFF.

This sequence joins TRBV2 and TRBJ2-6; tentatively, D is TRBD1 (5 bases). Germline lookup yields CDR1 SNHLY and CDR2 FYNNEI. V was shortened by 4 bases and J by 2 bases, with 6 bases between the two germline ends. This CDR3 contains 14 residues. The CDR3: CASSGTTGANVLTF. The CDR3 DNA reads as TGTGCCAGCAGTGGGACAACTGGGGCCAACGTCCTGACTTTC.

With respect to this clone: At the DNA level, this CDR3 is encoded by other sequences in the same sample as well. This chain uses TRBV19 with TRBJ1-5, with a possible D match to TRBD1 (5 bases). In germline, CDR1 is LNHDA, CDR2 SQIVND (reference sequence). Trimming cost V 3 bases and J 4 bases, with 7 bases left between them. This CDR3 comprises 13 residues. In DNA, the CDR3 is TGTGCCAGTAGTATTGGGGGGAATCAGCCCCAGCATTTT. It yields the protein CASSIGGNQPQHF.